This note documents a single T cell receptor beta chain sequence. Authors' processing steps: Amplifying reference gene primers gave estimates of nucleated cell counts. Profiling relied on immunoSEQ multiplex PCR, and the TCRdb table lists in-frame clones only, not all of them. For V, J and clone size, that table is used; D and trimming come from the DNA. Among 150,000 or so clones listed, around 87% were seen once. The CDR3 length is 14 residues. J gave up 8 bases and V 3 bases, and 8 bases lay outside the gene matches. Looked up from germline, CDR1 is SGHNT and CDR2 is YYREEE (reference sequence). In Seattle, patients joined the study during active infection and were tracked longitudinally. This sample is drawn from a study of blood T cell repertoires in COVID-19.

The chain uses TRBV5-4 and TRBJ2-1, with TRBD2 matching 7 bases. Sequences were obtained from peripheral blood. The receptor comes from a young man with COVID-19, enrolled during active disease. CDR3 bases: TGTGCCAGCAGCTCCCGACTAGCAGCCCATGAGCAGTTCTTC. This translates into CASSSRLAAHEQFF.